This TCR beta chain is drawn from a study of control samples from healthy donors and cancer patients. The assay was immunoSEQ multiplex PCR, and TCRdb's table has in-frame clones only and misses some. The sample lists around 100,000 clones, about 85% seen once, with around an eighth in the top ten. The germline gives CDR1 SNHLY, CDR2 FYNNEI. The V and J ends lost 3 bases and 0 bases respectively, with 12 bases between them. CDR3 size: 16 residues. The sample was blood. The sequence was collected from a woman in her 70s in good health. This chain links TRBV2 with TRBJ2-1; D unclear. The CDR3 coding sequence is TGTGCCAGCAGTGACATAGGCGTGAGCTCCTACAATGAGCAGTTCTTC. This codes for CASSDIGVSSYNEQFF.